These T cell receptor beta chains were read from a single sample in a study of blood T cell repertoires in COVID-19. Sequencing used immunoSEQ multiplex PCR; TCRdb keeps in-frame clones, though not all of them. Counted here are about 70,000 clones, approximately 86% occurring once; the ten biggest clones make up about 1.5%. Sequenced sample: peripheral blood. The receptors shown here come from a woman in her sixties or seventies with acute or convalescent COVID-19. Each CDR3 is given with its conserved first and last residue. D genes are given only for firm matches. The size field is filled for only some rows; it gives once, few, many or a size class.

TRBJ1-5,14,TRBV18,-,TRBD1,CASSSGQGAQPQHF,TGTGCCAGCTCATCTGGACAGGGGGCTCAGCCCCAGCATTTT
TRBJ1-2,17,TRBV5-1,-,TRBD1,CASSARGLGTESYGYTF,TGCGCCAGCAGCGCGAGGGGTTTGGGGACAGAATCTTATGGCTACACCTTC
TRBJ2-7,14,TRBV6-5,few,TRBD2,CATQRTSGLSEQYF,TGTGCCACTCAGAGGACTAGCGGCCTGTCTGAGCAGTACTTC
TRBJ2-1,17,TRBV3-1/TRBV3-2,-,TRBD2,CASSQGTSGRAYNEQFF,TGTGCCAGCAGCCAGGGGACTAGCGGGAGGGCCTACAATGAGCAGTTCTTC
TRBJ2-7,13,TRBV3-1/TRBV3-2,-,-,CASSQARGYEQYF,TGTGCCAGCAGCCAAGCTCGAGGCTACGAGCAGTACTTC
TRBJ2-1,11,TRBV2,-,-,CASSEQYEQFF,TGTGCCAGCAGTGAACAATATGAGCAGTTCTTC
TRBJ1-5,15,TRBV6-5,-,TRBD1,CASRNDRGSNQPQHF,TGTGCCAGCAGAAACGACAGGGGATCAAATCAGCCCCAGCATTTT
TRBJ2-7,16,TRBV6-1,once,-,CASSEVQGGGSSEQYF,TGTGCCAGCAGTGAAGTCCAAGGAGGGGGCTCCAGCGAGCAGTACTTC
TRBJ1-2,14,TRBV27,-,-,CASSDRVGFYGYTF,TGTGCCAGCAGTGACAGAGTCGGTTTCTATGGCTACACCTTC
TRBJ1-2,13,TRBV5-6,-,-,CASRPDTNYGYTF,TGTGCCAGCAGGCCAGATACTAACTATGGCTACACCTTC
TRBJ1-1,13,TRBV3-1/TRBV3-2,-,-,CASSHRELTEAFF,TGTGCCAGCAGCCACAGGGAATTGACTGAAGCTTTCTTT
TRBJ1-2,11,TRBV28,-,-,CASLRNYGYTF,TGTGCCAGCCTCCGTAACTATGGCTACACCTTC
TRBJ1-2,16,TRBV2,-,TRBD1,CASSRHGTGGMVGYTF,TGTGCCAGCAGCCGCCATGGGACAGGGGGGATGGTTGGCTACACCTTC
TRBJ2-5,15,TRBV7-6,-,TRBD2,CASSSLAGVQETQYF,TGTGCCAGCAGCTCTCTAGCGGGGGTACAAGAGACCCAGTACTTC
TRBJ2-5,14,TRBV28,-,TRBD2,CASSGGLAGGTQYF,TGTGCCAGCAGTGGGGGACTAGCGGGGGGGACCCAGTACTTC
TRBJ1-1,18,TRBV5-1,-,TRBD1,CASSLGTGGSSMNTEAFF,TGCGCCAGCAGCTTGGGTACAGGGGGCTCATCTATGAACACTGAAGCTTTCTTT
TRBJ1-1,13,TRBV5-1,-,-,CASSLIALTEAFF,TGCGCCAGCAGCTTGATAGCCCTCACTGAAGCTTTCTTT
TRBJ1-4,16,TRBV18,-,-,CASSMRQGTRNEKLFF,TGTGCCAGCTCAATGAGGCAGGGGACCCGAAATGAAAAACTGTTTTTT
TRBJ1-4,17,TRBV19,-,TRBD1,CASSTLGQGKTNEKLFF,TGTGCCAGTAGTACGCTGGGACAGGGAAAAACTAATGAAAAACTGTTTTTT
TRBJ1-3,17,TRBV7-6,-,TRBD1,CASSMRGGSSSGNTIYF,TGTGCCAGCAGCATGAGAGGGGGCTCCAGCTCTGGAAACACCATATATTTT
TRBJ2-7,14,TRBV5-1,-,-,CASSLALAAEERNF,TGCGCCAGCAGCTTGGCATTAGCCGCCGAGGAGAGGAACTTC
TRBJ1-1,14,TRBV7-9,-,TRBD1,CASSSSGTGIKAFF,TGTGCCAGCTCATCTTCCGGGACAGGAATAAAAGCTTTCTTT
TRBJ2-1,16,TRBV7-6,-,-,CASSLATGSSDNEQFF,TGTGCCAGCAGCTTAGCGACCGGGAGCTCGGACAATGAGCAGTTCTTC
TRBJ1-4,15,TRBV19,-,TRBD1,CASRGLEDRGEKLFF,TGTGCCAGTAGGGGTTTGGAGGACAGGGGCGAAAAACTGTTTTTT
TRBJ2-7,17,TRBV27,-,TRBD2,CASSLFPSSGRRYEQYF,TGTGCCAGCAGTTTATTCCCCTCTAGCGGGAGAAGGTACGAGCAGTACTTC
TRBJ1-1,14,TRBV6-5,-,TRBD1,CASRKTGGGTEAFF,TGTGCCAGCAGGAAGACAGGGGGGGGGACTGAAGCTTTCTTT
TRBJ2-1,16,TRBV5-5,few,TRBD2,CASSRLTSGGYNEQFF,TGTGCCAGCAGCCGGTTAACTAGCGGGGGTTACAATGAGCAGTTCTTC
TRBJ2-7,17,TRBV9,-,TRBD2,CASSVASASGGALEQYF,TGTGCCAGCAGCGTAGCTTCGGCTAGCGGGGGGGCCCTCGAGCAGTACTTC
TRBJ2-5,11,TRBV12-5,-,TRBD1,CAIGQGGTQYF,TGTGCTATCGGACAGGGAGGGACCCAGTACTTC
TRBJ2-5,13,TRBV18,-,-,CASSLHSGETQYF,TGTGCCAGCTCACTACATTCAGGGGAGACCCAGTACTTC
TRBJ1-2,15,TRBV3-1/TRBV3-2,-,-,CASSPGRTNRHGYTF,TGTGCCAGCAGCCCGGGACGGACTAACCGACATGGCTACACCTTC
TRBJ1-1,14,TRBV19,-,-,CASSLAGLNTEAFF,TGTGCCAGTAGTTTGGCAGGCCTGAACACTGAAGCTTTCTTT
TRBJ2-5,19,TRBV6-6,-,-,CASSFKRPEGGRRVETQYF,TGTGCCAGCAGCTTTAAACGCCCCGAAGGTGGCCGGCGGGTAGAGACCCAGTACTTC
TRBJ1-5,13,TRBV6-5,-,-,CASTTARNQPQHF,TGTGCCAGCACGACTGCTCGCAATCAGCCCCAGCATTTT
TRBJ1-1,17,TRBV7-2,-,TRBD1,CASSSAPGGVLPTEAFF,TGTGCCAGCAGCTCGGCCCCAGGGGGCGTTTTACCCACTGAAGCTTTCTTT
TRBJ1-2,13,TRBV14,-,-,CASSPRRSYGYTF,TGTGCCAGCAGCCCTAGACGGAGCTATGGCTACACCTTC
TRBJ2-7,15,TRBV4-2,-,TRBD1,CASSLGTGEAYEQYF,TGTGCCAGCAGCCTTGGGACAGGGGAGGCCTACGAGCAGTACTTC
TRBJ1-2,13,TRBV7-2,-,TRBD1,CASSLNRGYGYTF,TGTGCCAGCAGCTTGAACAGGGGGTATGGCTACACCTTC
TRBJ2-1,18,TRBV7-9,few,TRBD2,CASSPTGLAGGSYNEQFF,TGTGCCAGCAGCCCCACCGGACTAGCGGGGGGTTCCTACAATGAGCAGTTCTTC
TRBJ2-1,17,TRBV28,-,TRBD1,CASSSMIRDREYNEQFF,TGTGCCAGCAGTTCCATGATCCGGGACAGGGAATACAATGAGCAGTTCTTC
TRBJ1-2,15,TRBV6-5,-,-,CASIMGTQPNYGYTF,TGTGCCAGCATAATGGGGACACAACCTAACTATGGCTACACCTTC
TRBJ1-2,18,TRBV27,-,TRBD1,CASSFFNRGRLEKAGYTF,TGTGCCAGCAGTTTCTTCAACAGGGGGCGATTAGAAAAAGCAGGCTACACCTTC
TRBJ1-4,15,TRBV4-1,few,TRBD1,CASSLWDSPNEKLFF,TGCGCCAGCAGCCTTTGGGACAGCCCCAATGAAAAACTGTTTTTT
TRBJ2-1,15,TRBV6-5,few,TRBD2,CASTPLAGDYNEQFF,TGTGCCAGCACCCCTCTAGCGGGAGACTACAATGAGCAGTTCTTC
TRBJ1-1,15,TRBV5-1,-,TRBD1,CASSPGTGRNTEAFF,TGCGCCAGCAGCCCCGGGACAGGAAGGAACACTGAAGCTTTCTTT
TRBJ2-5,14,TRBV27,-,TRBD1,CASMPGTVQETQYF,TGTGCCAGCATGCCAGGGACAGTCCAAGAGACCCAGTACTTC
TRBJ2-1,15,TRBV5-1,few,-,CASSFVGGSYNEQFF,TGCGCCAGCAGCTTCGTGGGGGGCTCCTACAATGAGCAGTTCTTC
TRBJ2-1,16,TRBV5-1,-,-,CASSPTGQPRDNEQFF,TGCGCCAGCAGCCCTACAGGACAGCCTCGGGACAATGAGCAGTTCTTC